Shown below are 28 T cell receptor beta chains from a single sample sequenced in a study of T cells after posttransplantation cyclophosphamide. Produced via immunoSEQ multiplex PCR; TCRdb's table is partial and in-frame only. Sampling found roughly 41,000 clones, none seen once. Specimen: PBMCs. The receptors derive from a man aged 25 to 40 in good health and a related stem cell transplant donor.

This clone has ten or more counts. This chain connects TRBV5-1 to TRBJ2-2; 8 nucleotides align to TRBD2. The CDR3 runs 15 residues. Germline-derived CDR1 and CDR2 are SGHRS and YFSETQ. After removal of 0 bases from V and 6 bases from J, the junction contained 4 bases not matched to a gene. This CDR3 reads CASSLVAGGSGELFF. The CDR3 DNA follows: TGCGCCAGCAGCTTGGTTGCGGGGGGATCCGGGGAGCTGTTTTTT.

This clone was counted many times. This rearrangement joins TRBV5-5 to TRBJ1-5, with D unclear. With 4 bases removed from V and 0 bases from J, the gap between germline ends came to 11 bases. This CDR3 has 15 residues. Germline loops: CDR1 SGHKS, CDR2 YYEKEE (reference sequence). CDR3 residues: CASSPVPTSNQPQHF. The CDR3 DNA sequence: TGTGCCAGCAGCCCCGTCCCTACTAGCAATCAGCCCCAGCATTTT. Using reference TRBV5-5 and TRBJ1-5 for the parts outside the CDR3, the full variable domain is DAGVTQSPTHLIKTRGQQVTLRCSPISGHKSVSWYQQVLGQGPQFIFQYYEKEERGRGNFPDRFSARQFPNYSSELNVNALLLGDSALYLCASSPVPTSNQPQHFGDGTRLSIL.

The V gene is TRBV29-1, the J gene TRBJ2-7, with no clear D. Germline V lookup: CDR1 SQVTM, CDR2 ANQGSEA. V lost 2 bases to trimming and J lost 5 bases, with 7 bases between them. This CDR3 spans 11 amino acids. CDR3 protein: CSVEWQNEQYF. The CDR3, as DNA: TGCAGCGTTGAATGGCAGAACGAGCAGTACTTC.

This clone was counted between two and nine times. The chain employs TRBV27 and TRBJ1-2, with 12 bases fitting TRBD1. This CDR3 has 15 amino acids. The V segment lost 4 bases and the J segment 5 bases; nucleotides outside the gene matches: 5. Germline V gene data show CDR1 as MNHEY and CDR2 as SMNVEV (reference sequence). The CDR3 is CASSSGTGGGYGYTF. CDR3 DNA sequence: TGTGCCAGCAGTTCGGGGACAGGGGGCGGGTATGGCTACACCTTC.

This clone occurred many times. The chain employs TRBV5-4 and TRBJ2-7, with D possibly TRBD2 on 5 matching bases. CDR3 length: 13 residues. Trimming cost V 7 bases and J 6 bases, with 17 bases left between them. The germline CDR1 and CDR2 sequences are SGHNT and YYREEE (reference sequence). In DNA form, the CDR3 reads TGTGCCAGCGCCCGTAAGGCGGGTCTCGAGCAGTACTTC. Protein sequence: CASARKAGLEQYF.

This clone was counted only a few times. This chain links TRBV4-2 with TRBJ1-2; no clear D. CDR3 size: 14 residues. Trimming stripped 3 bases from V and 4 bases from J, with 12 bases between. Germline loops: CDR1 LGHNA, CDR2 YNFKEQ. This CDR3 reads CASSQAQEFYGYTF. CDR3 bases: TGTGCCAGCAGCCAGGCCCAGGAGTTCTATGGCTACACCTTC.

This clone appeared many times. The chain links TRBV10-3 to TRBJ2-2; D is ambiguous. Germline values: CDR1 ENHRY, CDR2 SYGVKD. Trimming pared 0 bases from V and 0 bases from J, leaving 2 bases between. The CDR3 is 14 residues long. The CDR3: CAISESANTGELFF. The DNA for the CDR3 is TGTGCCATCAGTGAGTCCGCGAACACCGGGGAGCTGTTTTTT.

The CDR3 bases are TGTGCCACTCATACGGGGTACCAAGAGACCCAGTACTTC. Translated, it gives CATHTGYQETQYF. The J gene is TRBJ2-5, the V gene TRBV15, with D tentatively TRBD2 (5 bases). V was clipped by 9 bases and J by 0 bases, with 11 bases between them. This CDR3 contains 13 residues. Germline V gives CDR1 LNHNV, CDR2 YYDKDF (reference sequence).

This clone was seen at least ten times. The CDR3 region is CASSQRGKNEQFF. CDR3 in DNA: TGTGCCAGCAGCCAACGGGGGAAGAATGAGCAGTTCTTC. The V and J genes are TRBV6-5 and TRBJ2-1; D possibly corresponds to TRBD2 (6 bases). CDR1 and CDR2 (germline): MNHEY, SVGAGI. V lost 6 bases and J 7 bases, leaving 13 bases between the germline ends. CDR3 length: 13 amino acids.

This clone was observed a handful of times. The CDR3 DNA reads TGTGCCAGCAGTTTGCCGGGACAGGGGACCGGAGAGACCCAGTACTTC. The encoded protein is CASSLPGQGTGETQYF. This chain connects TRBV28 to TRBJ2-5; 10 bases align to TRBD1. V lost 3 bases and J lost 4; bases outside the gene matches: 8. The V gene's germline CDR1 is MDHEN and CDR2 SYDVKM. The CDR3 totals 16 residues.

The genes are TRBV11-3 and TRBJ2-1; the match to TRBD1 covers 10 bases. Germline-derived CDR1 and CDR2 are SGHNT and YENEEA. CDR3 length equals 18 residues. J gave up 9 bases and V 0 bases, and 14 bases lay outside the gene matches. The CDR3 coding sequence is TGTGCCAGCAGCTTAGATTTACCGTTCGGGACAGGGGACGGTGAGCAGTTCTTC. Its protein is CASSLDLPFGTGDGEQFF.

This clone is labeled as medium-sized (0.01 to 0.1%). The V call is TRBV24-1, the J call TRBJ2-1, with no clear D. The CDR3 is 15 amino acids. The V gene lost 4 bases and the J gene lost 0 bases, with 9 bases spanning the gap. Germline V gives CDR1 KGHDR, CDR2 SFDVKD. The chain's CDR3 is CATSDHKSSYNEQFF. CDR3 bases: TGTGCCACCAGTGACCACAAGAGCTCCTACAATGAGCAGTTCTTC.

This clone was counted at least ten times. The chain couples TRBV11-3 to TRBJ1-1, with 9 bases that match TRBD1. CDR3 length equals 18 residues. V lost 0 bases and J lost 1; bases outside the gene matches: 9. Germline loops: CDR1 SGHNT, CDR2 YENEEA. The CDR3 DNA sequence: TGTGCCAGCAGCTTAGAATCAGGACAGGGGCAATCGAACACTGAAGCTTTCTTT. Amino acid sequence: CASSLESGQGQSNTEAFF.

This clone was seen repeatedly, ten times or more. The J gene is TRBJ2-7, the V gene TRBV27; perhaps TRBD1 as D (6 bases). This CDR3 has 15 residues. V lost 6 bases and J 7 bases, leaving 22 bases between the germline ends. CDR1 and CDR2 from the germline V gene are MNHEY and SMNVEV (reference sequence). CDR3 loop: CASSKDGQTVVEQYF. Written as DNA, the CDR3 is TGTGCCAGCAGCAAGGACGGACAGACCGTTGTTGAGCAGTACTTC.

V and J are TRBV27 and TRBJ2-2; TRBD1 is a possible D gene (5 bases). This CDR3 is built from 15 residues. Germline loops: CDR1 MNHEY, CDR2 SMNVEV (reference sequence). V was trimmed by 11 bases and J by 5 bases, leaving 21 bases between them. This CDR3 is CAARAGQSGTGELFF. The CDR3 DNA follows: TGTGCCGCCAGGGCCGGGCAGTCAGGGACCGGGGAGCTGTTTTTT.

This clone was observed at least ten times. This rearrangement joins TRBV14 to TRBJ2-7, with 8 bases that match TRBD1. J was trimmed by 1 base and V by 0 bases; bases with no gene match: 2. CDR1 SGHDN and CDR2 FVKESK come from the germline V gene. There are 15 residues in the CDR3. The DNA for the CDR3 is TGTGCCAGCAGCCAAGAAAACAGGGGGTCCTACGAGCAGTACTTC. This codes for CASSQENRGSYEQYF.

This clone was counted at least ten times. The chain couples TRBV2 to TRBJ1-2; D ambiguous. The CDR3 runs 12 residues. Deletions cut 5 bases from V and 9 bases from J, with 13 bases between. The V gene's germline CDR1 is SNHLY and CDR2 FYNNEI. The CDR3 spells CASSTPPRSYTF. In DNA, the CDR3 is TGTGCCAGCAGTACGCCTCCTAGGAGCTACACCTTC.

This clone was recorded many times. The chain recombines TRBV6-1 with TRBJ1-2; no definite D call. The CDR3 spans 12 residues. Germline CDR1 MNHNS, CDR2 SASEGT. V was pared by 6 bases and J by 5 bases, with 10 bases between. The CDR3 region is CASSAGSYGYTF. CDR3 bases: TGTGCCAGCAGCGCGGGGAGTTATGGCTACACCTTC.

This clone has a count of ten or more. CDR3 bases: TGTGCCAGCAGCTTCCGGACAGGTTTAGTAAATGAGCAGTTCTTC. Translated, it gives CASSFRTGLVNEQFF. The rearrangement joins TRBV5-6 to TRBJ2-1; 7 bases match TRBD1. Germline CDR1 reads SGHDT; CDR2 reads YYEEEE. Trimming removed 2 bases from V and 7 bases from J; junction bases left unmatched: 9. This CDR3 spans 15 amino acids.

Ten or more counts support this clone. The chain links TRBV6-1 to TRBJ2-3; 9 positions agree with TRBD1. J gave up 3 bases and V 5 bases, and 6 bases lay outside the gene matches. The CDR3 totals 15 residues. CDR1 and CDR2 (germline): MNHNS, SASEGT. The CDR3 region is CASSPGTGSTDTQYF. Here the CDR3 DNA reads TGTGCCAGCAGTCCCGGGACAGGGAGTACAGATACGCAGTATTTT.

This clone was observed at least ten times. This chain joins TRBV4-3 and TRBJ2-1, with D perhaps TRBD2 (6 bases). V dropped 0 bases and J dropped 9 bases, with 15 bases sitting between them. Per germline, CDR1 LGHNA and CDR2 YSLEER. The CDR3 is 15 amino acids. CDR3 region: CASSQDFQGGGEQFF. DNA of the CDR3: TGCGCCAGCAGCCAAGATTTCCAGGGAGGCGGTGAGCAGTTCTTC.

This clone was observed many times. The CDR3, as DNA: TGTGCCAGCAGCGATACTAGCGGGGGGTTCCGAAATACGCAGTATTTT. Amino acids: CASSDTSGGFRNTQYF. The rearrangement joins TRBV7-2 to TRBJ2-3, with 12 positions matching TRBD2. The germline V gene has CDR1 SGHTA and CDR2 FQGNSA. Trimming removed 5 bases from V and 7 bases from J; junction bases left unmatched: 10. This CDR3 is 16 amino acids long.

The chain recombines TRBV15 with TRBJ2-5, with D tentatively TRBD1 (7 bases). Germline CDR1 LNHNV, CDR2 YYDKDF (reference sequence). The V gene lost 1 base and the J gene lost 4 bases, with 19 bases spanning the gap. The length of the CDR3 is 17 residues. CDR3 amino acids: CATSRGGEPTGRETQYF. The CDR3 region has the DNA TGTGCCACCAGCAGAGGGGGGGAACCGACAGGGAGAGAGACCCAGTACTTC.

This clone was found a few times. The rearrangement joins TRBV11-2 to TRBJ2-5, with TRBD2 matching 11 bases. The J segment lost 5 bases and the V segment lost 2 bases, leaving 10 bases of the junction unmatched. Germline-derived CDR1 and CDR2 are SGHAT and FQNNGV. The CDR3 has 17 amino acids. CDR3 sequence: CASSLRWLAGGRETQYF. CDR3 in DNA: TGTGCCAGCAGCTTAAGGTGGCTAGCGGGGGGTAGGGAGACCCAGTACTTC.

This clone came up a few times. The chain combines TRBV25-1 with TRBJ2-1, with 16 bases fitting TRBD2. The CDR3 is 16 amino acids. Losses at the gene ends were 4 bases for V and 6 bases for J; bases not matched to a gene: 3. CDR1 is MGHDK, CDR2 SYGVNS, per germline. DNA of the CDR3: TGTGCCAGCAGTGTGGGACTAGCGGGGGGGCTCAATGAGCAGTTCTTC. As protein: CASSVGLAGGLNEQFF.

This clone was seen ten or more times. The chain couples TRBV19 to TRBJ2-7; TRBD1 matches 9 bases. Germline CDR1 reads LNHDA; CDR2 reads SQIVND (reference sequence). The trim removed 7 bases at V and 3 bases at J, leaving 7 bases unmatched. This CDR3 has 14 amino acids. The CDR3 nucleotides are TGTGCCAGTACTCCGGGACAGGGCAACTACGAGCAGTACTTC. Encoded protein: CASTPGQGNYEQYF.

The chain has TRBV29-1 and TRBJ2-3, with TRBD2 identical over 9 bases. Germline CDR1 SQVTM, CDR2 ANQGSEA. CDR3 length: 16 residues. V lost 3 bases and J lost 6; bases outside the gene matches: 13. CDR3: CSVDLGPSGVSDTQYF. The CDR3, as DNA: TGCAGCGTTGATTTAGGGCCTAGCGGGGTCTCGGATACGCAGTATTTT.

This clone was seen many times. V gene TRBV11-3 combines with J gene TRBJ2-1; maybe TRBD2 (6 bases). V was cut by 3 bases and J by 7 bases, with 16 bases left in between. Germline V gene data show CDR1 as SGHNT and CDR2 as YENEEA. The CDR3 has 15 amino acids. Here the CDR3 DNA reads TGTGCCAGCAGCTTGGGTGGCGGGGCCTCTAATGAGCAGTTCTTC. It codes for CASSLGGGASNEQFF.